The rows below give T cell receptor beta chains drawn from one sample of a study of shared clonotypes between healthy human individuals. TCRdb's table, derived via immunoSEQ multiplex PCR, lists solely in-frame clones and lacks some. The data hold nearly 500,000 clones, with 70% to 80% observed a single time. Sequences were obtained from PBMCs. The receptors were sampled from a woman between 40 and 50 years old in good health. Some clones in this sample may be carry-over from other donors' samples. The CDR3 runs from the conserved cysteine through the conserved F or W. Fields, in order: CDR3 protein, CDR3 DNA, J gene, D gene, V gene, clone size. The D gene is left open where the match is weak. Rows give clone size only sometimes, using once, few, many, or a class for an expanded clone.

cdr3_aa: CASSSGYEQYF
cdr3_nt: TGTGCCAGCAGTTCGGGCTACGAGCAGTACTTC
j_call: TRBJ2-7
d_call: -
v_call: TRBV27
clone_size: few

cdr3_aa: CASRISWADEQYF
cdr3_nt: TGCGCCTCCCGAATCTCGTGGGCCGACGAGCAGTACTTC
j_call: TRBJ2-7
d_call: -
v_call: TRBV5-1
clone_size: -

cdr3_aa: CASSWLDRSYEQYF
cdr3_nt: TGTGCCAGCAGTTGGCTCGACCGATCCTACGAGCAGTACTTC
j_call: TRBJ2-7
d_call: -
v_call: TRBV28
clone_size: -

cdr3_aa: CASSSGTVDEKLFF
cdr3_nt: TGCGCCAGCAGCTCGGGTACTGTGGATGAAAAACTGTTTTTT
j_call: TRBJ1-4
d_call: -
v_call: TRBV5-1
clone_size: -

cdr3_aa: CASSFGSQETQYF
cdr3_nt: TGTGCCAGCAGCTTCGGCTCCCAAGAGACCCAGTACTTC
j_call: TRBJ2-5
d_call: -
v_call: TRBV11-2
clone_size: -

cdr3_aa: CASSRTSGSNTGELFF
cdr3_nt: TGTGCCAGCAGTCGGACTAGCGGGTCGAACACCGGGGAGCTGTTTTTT
j_call: TRBJ2-2
d_call: TRBD2
v_call: TRBV2
clone_size: -

cdr3_aa: CASSTGYYEQYF
cdr3_nt: TGTGCCAGCAGTACAGGGTACTACGAGCAGTACTTC
j_call: TRBJ2-7
d_call: -
v_call: TRBV2
clone_size: -

cdr3_aa: CASSSTGGFTAFF
cdr3_nt: TGTGCCAGCAGCTCAACAGGGGGCTTTACGGCTTTCTTT
j_call: TRBJ1-1
d_call: TRBD1
v_call: TRBV5-4
clone_size: -

cdr3_aa: CASSLVGTSGKNIQYF
cdr3_nt: TGTGCCAGCAGCTTAGTTGGGACTAGCGGAAAAAACATTCAGTACTTC
j_call: TRBJ2-4
d_call: TRBD2
v_call: TRBV7-2
clone_size: -

cdr3_aa: CASSEGGYGYTF
cdr3_nt: TGTGCCAGCAGTGAGGGTGGCTATGGCTACACCTTC
j_call: TRBJ1-2
d_call: -
v_call: TRBV25-1
clone_size: -

cdr3_aa: CASSSDRAGEKLFF
cdr3_nt: TGCGCCAGCAGCTCTGACAGGGCAGGCGAAAAACTGTTTTTT
j_call: TRBJ1-4
d_call: TRBD1
v_call: TRBV5-1
clone_size: -

cdr3_aa: CASSLAPSGYEQYF
cdr3_nt: TGTGCCAGCAGCTTAGCTCCTAGCGGGTACGAGCAGTACTTC
j_call: TRBJ2-7
d_call: TRBD2
v_call: TRBV11-2
clone_size: -

cdr3_aa: CASSLGRGDTQYF
cdr3_nt: TGTGCCAGCAGCTTAGGACGAGGTGATACGCAGTATTTT
j_call: TRBJ2-3
d_call: -
v_call: TRBV5-4
clone_size: -

cdr3_aa: CASSTPGSLAKNIQYF
cdr3_nt: TGTGCCAGCAGTACCCCAGGATCCCTAGCCAAAAACATTCAGTACTTC
j_call: TRBJ2-4
d_call: -
v_call: TRBV28
clone_size: few

cdr3_aa: CASTDSNSYEQYF
cdr3_nt: TGCGCCAGTACCGACTCCAACTCCTACGAGCAGTACTTC
j_call: TRBJ2-7
d_call: -
v_call: TRBV10-2
clone_size: -

cdr3_aa: CASSEARARDEQFF
cdr3_nt: TGTGCCAGCAGTGAAGCTAGAGCCCGTGATGAGCAGTTCTTC
j_call: TRBJ2-1
d_call: -
v_call: TRBV2
clone_size: -

cdr3_aa: CAISEKTGSDTQYF
cdr3_nt: TGTGCCATCAGTGAGAAGACAGGTTCAGATACGCAGTATTTT
j_call: TRBJ2-3
d_call: -
v_call: TRBV10-3
clone_size: -

cdr3_aa: CASSLTSRTNTGELFF
cdr3_nt: TGCGCCAGCAGCTTGACTTCGCGGACAAACACCGGGGAGCTGTTTTTT
j_call: TRBJ2-2
d_call: -
v_call: TRBV5-1
clone_size: -

cdr3_aa: CASSRQGYEQYF
cdr3_nt: TGTGCCAGCAGTCGCCAGGGCTACGAGCAGTACTTC
j_call: TRBJ2-7
d_call: -
v_call: TRBV7-8
clone_size: -

cdr3_aa: CASRTVGGDRDLNEQFF
cdr3_nt: TGTGCCAGCAGAACCGTTGGGGGGGACAGGGATCTCAATGAGCAGTTCTTC
j_call: TRBJ2-1
d_call: TRBD1
v_call: TRBV28
clone_size: -

cdr3_aa: CATATGRRNTEAFF
cdr3_nt: TGTGCCACCGCGACAGGGAGGCGGAACACTGAAGCTTTCTTT
j_call: TRBJ1-1
d_call: TRBD1
v_call: TRBV28
clone_size: -

cdr3_aa: CASSLGAGERTDTQYF
cdr3_nt: TGTGCCAGCAGCTTGGGAGCGGGAGAACGGACAGATACGCAGTATTTT
j_call: TRBJ2-3
d_call: TRBD2
v_call: TRBV7-3
clone_size: -

cdr3_aa: CASSRTTSYNEQFF
cdr3_nt: TGTGCCAGCTCACGTACCACATCTTACAATGAGCAGTTCTTC
j_call: TRBJ2-1
d_call: -
v_call: TRBV18
clone_size: -

cdr3_aa: CASSLGGKTQYF
cdr3_nt: TGTGCCAGCAGCCTCGGGGGAAAGACCCAGTACTTC
j_call: TRBJ2-5
d_call: -
v_call: TRBV7-2
clone_size: -

cdr3_aa: CASSLGTSGTYEQYF
cdr3_nt: TGCGCCAGCAGCTTGGGTACTAGCGGAACCTACGAGCAGTACTTC
j_call: TRBJ2-7
d_call: TRBD2
v_call: TRBV5-1
clone_size: -

cdr3_aa: CASSPGGNIQYF
cdr3_nt: TGTGCCAGCAGTCCAGGCGGAAACATTCAGTACTTC
j_call: TRBJ2-4
d_call: -
v_call: TRBV6-6
clone_size: -

cdr3_aa: CASRPTSGHYNEQFF
cdr3_nt: TGTGCCAGCAGGCCTACTAGCGGACACTACAATGAGCAGTTCTTC
j_call: TRBJ2-1
d_call: TRBD2
v_call: TRBV2
clone_size: -

cdr3_aa: CASSWAGSNYGYTF
cdr3_nt: TGTGCCAGCAGTTGGGCAGGGTCTAACTATGGCTACACCTTC
j_call: TRBJ1-2
d_call: -
v_call: TRBV6-6
clone_size: -

cdr3_aa: CASSLQEAVGYTF
cdr3_nt: TGTGCCAGCAGCTTACAAGAAGCCGTTGGCTACACCTTC
j_call: TRBJ1-2
d_call: -
v_call: TRBV7-9
clone_size: -

cdr3_aa: CASSQGDFTDTQYF
cdr3_nt: TGTGCCAGCAGCCAAGGGGACTTCACAGATACGCAGTATTTT
j_call: TRBJ2-3
d_call: -
v_call: TRBV5-8
clone_size: once

cdr3_aa: CASSIDGLGLNYGYTF
cdr3_nt: TGTGCCAGCAGCATAGACGGGTTAGGCCTAAACTATGGCTACACCTTC
j_call: TRBJ1-2
d_call: -
v_call: TRBV21-1
clone_size: -

cdr3_aa: CASSLSPAIQETQYF
cdr3_nt: TGTGCCAGCAGCTTAAGCCCAGCGATTCAAGAGACCCAGTACTTC
j_call: TRBJ2-5
d_call: -
v_call: TRBV7-2
clone_size: few

cdr3_aa: CASRPGQGDEQYF
cdr3_nt: TGTGCCAGCAGGCCGGGACAGGGGGACGAGCAGTACTTC
j_call: TRBJ2-7
d_call: TRBD1
v_call: TRBV28
clone_size: -

cdr3_aa: CASSFGRTKLSTGELFF
cdr3_nt: TGCGCCAGCAGCTTCGGGAGGACCAAACTATCAACCGGGGAGCTGTTTTTT
j_call: TRBJ2-2
d_call: TRBD2
v_call: TRBV5-1
clone_size: -

cdr3_aa: CASGPSRGELNTGELFF
cdr3_nt: TGTGCCAGCGGTCCAAGCCGGGGGGAGTTGAACACCGGGGAGCTGTTTTTT
j_call: TRBJ2-2
d_call: TRBD2
v_call: TRBV11-3
clone_size: -

cdr3_aa: CASSLPRNRSPYNEQFF
cdr3_nt: TGTGCCAGCAGTTTACCTCGTAACAGGAGCCCTTACAATGAGCAGTTCTTC
j_call: TRBJ2-1
d_call: -
v_call: TRBV28
clone_size: once

cdr3_aa: CASGLSGARGYTF
cdr3_nt: TGTGCCAGCGGACTTTCAGGGGCGCGTGGCTACACCTTC
j_call: TRBJ1-2
d_call: -
v_call: TRBV2
clone_size: -

cdr3_aa: CASSLGVAGVADTQYF
cdr3_nt: TGTGCCAGCAGCTTGGGAGTAGCGGGAGTTGCAGATACGCAGTATTTT
j_call: TRBJ2-3
d_call: TRBD2
v_call: TRBV5-6
clone_size: -

cdr3_aa: CASSAKPGISYNEQFF
cdr3_nt: TGTGCCAGCAGCGCGAAGCCGGGGATAAGCTACAATGAGCAGTTCTTC
j_call: TRBJ2-1
d_call: -
v_call: TRBV5-4
clone_size: -

cdr3_aa: CASSPQGDTQYF
cdr3_nt: TGCGCCAGCAGCCCCCAAGGAGATACGCAGTATTTT
j_call: TRBJ2-3
d_call: -
v_call: TRBV5-1
clone_size: -

cdr3_aa: CASSLRTGVEAFF
cdr3_nt: TGTGCCAGCAGCCTCCGGACAGGCGTCGAAGCTTTCTTT
j_call: TRBJ1-1
d_call: TRBD1
v_call: TRBV6-1
clone_size: -

cdr3_aa: CAISERDRSYEQYF
cdr3_nt: TGTGCCATCAGTGAGAGGGACAGATCCTACGAGCAGTACTTC
j_call: TRBJ2-7
d_call: TRBD1
v_call: TRBV10-3
clone_size: once

cdr3_aa: CASRPRLVGAETQYF
cdr3_nt: TGTGCCAGCAGGCCGAGACTAGTCGGGGCGGAGACCCAGTACTTC
j_call: TRBJ2-5
d_call: -
v_call: TRBV28
clone_size: many

cdr3_aa: CAWNIGRGQPQHF
cdr3_nt: TGTGCCTGGAACATCGGGCGTGGGCAGCCCCAGCATTTT
j_call: TRBJ1-5
d_call: -
v_call: TRBV30
clone_size: -

cdr3_aa: CASSPGTFNTDTQYF
cdr3_nt: TGTGCCAGCAGCCCTGGGACTTTTAACACAGATACGCAGTATTTT
j_call: TRBJ2-3
d_call: -
v_call: TRBV5-4
clone_size: -

cdr3_aa: CASSPLSDAGGYEQYF
cdr3_nt: TGTGCCAGCTCACCGCTGTCTGACGCGGGAGGCTACGAGCAGTACTTC
j_call: TRBJ2-7
d_call: TRBD2
v_call: TRBV18
clone_size: few

cdr3_aa: CASSSRSSNQPQHF
cdr3_nt: TGTGCCAGCAGTTCCAGGTCAAGCAATCAGCCCCAGCATTTT
j_call: TRBJ1-5
d_call: -
v_call: TRBV27
clone_size: -

cdr3_aa: CAWSDGRGYQPQHF
cdr3_nt: TGTGCCTGGAGCGACGGCAGGGGGTATCAGCCCCAGCATTTT
j_call: TRBJ1-5
d_call: TRBD1
v_call: TRBV30
clone_size: -

cdr3_aa: CASRLRGREAYEQYF
cdr3_nt: TGTGCCAGTAGACTTCGGGGCAGGGAAGCCTACGAGCAGTACTTC
j_call: TRBJ2-7
d_call: -
v_call: TRBV19
clone_size: many

cdr3_aa: CASSFGTGKPTNEKLFF
cdr3_nt: TGTGCCAGCAGTTTTGGGACAGGAAAACCAACTAATGAAAAACTGTTTTTT
j_call: TRBJ1-4
d_call: TRBD1
v_call: TRBV27
clone_size: -

cdr3_aa: CASSLAGRYEQYF
cdr3_nt: TGTGCCAGCAGCTTAGCGGGACGCTACGAGCAGTACTTC
j_call: TRBJ2-7
d_call: -
v_call: TRBV7-5
clone_size: -

cdr3_aa: CSVEENSNQPQHF
cdr3_nt: TGCAGCGTTGAGGAGAATAGCAATCAGCCCCAGCATTTT
j_call: TRBJ1-5
d_call: -
v_call: TRBV29-1
clone_size: -

cdr3_aa: CAWSVVSGSNEQFF
cdr3_nt: TGTGCCTGGAGTGTAGTTAGCGGGAGTAATGAGCAGTTCTTC
j_call: TRBJ2-1
d_call: TRBD2
v_call: TRBV30
clone_size: -

cdr3_aa: CASSPQPLRTSTDTQYF
cdr3_nt: TGTGCCAGCTCACCACAACCCCTCAGGACTAGCACAGATACGCAGTATTTT
j_call: TRBJ2-3
d_call: -
v_call: TRBV18
clone_size: -

cdr3_aa: CAHQSNQETQYF
cdr3_nt: TGTGCCCATCAGAGCAACCAAGAGACCCAGTACTTC
j_call: TRBJ2-5
d_call: -
v_call: TRBV30
clone_size: -

cdr3_aa: CASSKPNQETQYF
cdr3_nt: TGTGCCAGCAGTAAACCGAACCAAGAGACCCAGTACTTC
j_call: TRBJ2-5
d_call: -
v_call: TRBV2
clone_size: -

cdr3_aa: CASSLTTSDRGEQFF
cdr3_nt: TGCGCCAGCAGCTTGACGACTAGTGATCGGGGAGAGCAGTTCTTC
j_call: TRBJ2-1
d_call: -
v_call: TRBV5-1
clone_size: -

cdr3_aa: CASSSNNEQFF
cdr3_nt: TGTGCCAGCAGTTCCAACAATGAGCAGTTCTTC
j_call: TRBJ2-1
d_call: -
v_call: TRBV28
clone_size: -

cdr3_aa: CASSLAGLADVSYEQYF
cdr3_nt: TGCGCCAGCAGCTTGGCCGGGCTAGCGGATGTCTCCTACGAGCAGTACTTC
j_call: TRBJ2-7
d_call: TRBD2
v_call: TRBV5-1
clone_size: -

cdr3_aa: CASSPRGPSGANVLTF
cdr3_nt: TGTGCCAGCAGCCCACGGGGGCCCTCTGGGGCCAACGTCCTGACTTTC
j_call: TRBJ2-6
d_call: -
v_call: TRBV9
clone_size: -